A single sample gave rise to the 7 T cell receptor beta chains below, sequenced in a study of blood T cell repertoires in COVID-19. Only in-frame clones appear in the TCRdb table, and some are missing; sequencing was by immunoSEQ multiplex PCR. Altogether around 340,000 clones are present, about 88% being singletons, with the ten largest covering just over 7%. Input material: peripheral blood. The source of these receptors is a woman aged 55 to 70 with COVID-19, enrolled during active disease.

The V and J genes are TRBV7-8 and TRBJ2-7; D may be TRBD2 (5 bases). This CDR3 is built from 13 residues. V was clipped by 3 bases and J by 3 bases, with 9 bases between them. Germline CDR1 reads SGHVS; CDR2 reads FQNEAQ. In DNA form, the CDR3 reads TGTGCCAGCAGCTTCACTAGTGTCTACGAGCAGTACTTC. The encoded protein is CASSFTSVYEQYF. The variable domain in full, with the rest retrieved from reference TRBV7-8 and TRBJ2-7, is GAGVSQSPRYKVAKRGQDVALRCDPISGHVSLFWYQQALGQGPEFLTYFQNEAQLDKSGLPSDRFFAERPEGSVSTLKIQRTQQEDSAVYLCASSFTSVYEQYFGPGTRLTVT.

Concerning this clone: At one boundary the junction diverges from the germline segment, which might be a read error. This chain connects TRBV29-1 to TRBJ1-1, with TRBD1 matching 10 bases. This CDR3 is 12 amino acids long. Looked up from germline, CDR1 is SQVTM and CDR2 is ANQGSEA. The CDR3 loop is CSAETRDRGTFF. The CDR3 DNA follows: TGCAGCGCTGAAACCCGGGACAGGGGAACTTTCTTT. Based on the CDR3 plus reference TRBV29-1 and TRBJ1-1, the full variable domain is SAVISQKPSRDICQRGTSLTIQCQVDSQVTMMFWYRQQPGQSLTLIATANQGSEATYESGFVIDKFPISRPNLTFSTLTVSNMSPEDSSIYLCSAETRDRGTFFGQGTRLTVV.

This sequence joins TRBV13 and TRBJ1-2, with D tentatively TRBD1 (6 bases). V was shortened by 2 bases and J by 4 bases, with 14 bases between the two germline ends. The CDR3 loop spans 15 amino acids. Germline assignment: CDR1 PRHDT and CDR2 FYEKMQ (reference sequence). This CDR3 reads CASSLYPDSTYGYTF. CDR3 DNA sequence: TGTGCCAGCAGCTTATACCCGGACAGCACCTATGGCTACACCTTC.

V and J are TRBV5-1 and TRBJ1-6, with 7 bases that match TRBD1. The CDR3 consists of 15 residues. The germline gives CDR1 SGHRS, CDR2 YFSETQ. Trimming took 4 bases from V and 5 from J; bases not matched to a gene: 6. CDR3 DNA sequence: TGCGCCAGCAGCCCTGGGACAGCTCATAATTCACCCCTCCACTTT. It translates to CASSPGTAHNSPLHF.

This chain uses TRBV9 with TRBJ1-6; 8 bases fit TRBD1. In germline, CDR1 is SGDLS, CDR2 YYNGEE. With V trimmed by 3 bases and J by 6 bases, 2 bases remained unmatched. The CDR3 loop spans 14 amino acids. CDR3 residues: CASSAGQVNSPLHF. The DNA for the CDR3 is TGTGCCAGCAGCGCGGGACAGGTTAATTCACCCCTCCACTTT.

The chain links TRBV3-1 (or the pseudogene TRBV3-2) to TRBJ1-1; 7 bases are a match to TRBD1. After removal of 2 bases from V and 12 bases from J, the junction contained 9 bases not matched to a gene. This CDR3 contains 13 residues. CDR1 and CDR2 (germline): LGHDT, YNNKEL (reference sequence). The CDR3 sequence: CASSQKMKGATFF. CDR3 coding DNA: TGTGCCAGCAGCCAAAAGATGAAGGGGGCGACTTTCTTT.

V gene TRBV7-9 combines with J gene TRBJ1-6, with 8 bases identical to TRBD1. The germline gives CDR1 SEHNR, CDR2 FQNEAQ (reference sequence). The junction had 8 bases not matched to a gene; V was cut back by 7 bases and J by 6 bases. The CDR3 is 15 amino acids. The CDR3 DNA sequence: TGTGCCAGCACCCTAACAGGGGGTGGTAATTCACCCCTCCACTTT. Translation gives CASTLTGGGNSPLHF.